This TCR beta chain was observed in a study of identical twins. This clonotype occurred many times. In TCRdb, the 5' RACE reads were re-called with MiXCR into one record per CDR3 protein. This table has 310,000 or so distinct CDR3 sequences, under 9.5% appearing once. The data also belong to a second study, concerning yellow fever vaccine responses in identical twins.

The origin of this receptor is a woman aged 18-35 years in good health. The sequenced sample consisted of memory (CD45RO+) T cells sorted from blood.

CDR3 bases: TGTGCCAGCAGCCCTACTCCGGGGGAAAACTATGGCTACACCTTC. Amino acids: CASSPTPGENYGYTF. This rearrangement joins TRBV4-2 to TRBJ1-2; D is possibly TRBD1 (5 bases). The CDR3 is made up of 15 amino acids. Germline CDR1 is LGHNA and CDR2 is YNFKEQ. V shed 4 bases and J shed 2 bases, with 14 bases lying between them.